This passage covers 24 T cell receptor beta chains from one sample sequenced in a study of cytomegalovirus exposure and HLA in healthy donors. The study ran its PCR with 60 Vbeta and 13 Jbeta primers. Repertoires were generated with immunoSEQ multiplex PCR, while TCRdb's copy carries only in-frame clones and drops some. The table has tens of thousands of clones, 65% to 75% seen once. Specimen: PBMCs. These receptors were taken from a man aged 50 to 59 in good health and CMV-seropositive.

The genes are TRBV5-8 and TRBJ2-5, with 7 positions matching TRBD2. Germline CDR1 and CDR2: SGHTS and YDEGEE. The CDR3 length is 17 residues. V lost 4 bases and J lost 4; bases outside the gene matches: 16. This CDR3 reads CASSHWGRENSRETQYF. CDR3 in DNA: TGTGCCAGCAGCCATTGGGGGAGGGAGAACTCGCGAGAGACCCAGTACTTC.

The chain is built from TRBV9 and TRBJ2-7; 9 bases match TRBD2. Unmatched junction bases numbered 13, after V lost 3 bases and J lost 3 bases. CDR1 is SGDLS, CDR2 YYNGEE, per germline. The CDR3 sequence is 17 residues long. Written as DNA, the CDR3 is TGTGCCAGCAGCGCCTCCTCTAGCGGGACTGACTTCTACGAGCAGTACTTC. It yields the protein CASSASSSGTDFYEQYF.

CDR3 sequence (DNA): TGTGCCAGCAGTCCCGGGACAGGGGTCGGCTACACCTTC. It specifies CASSPGTGVGYTF. The gene calls are TRBV27 and TRBJ1-2; 10 bases match TRBD1. The CDR3 consists of 13 residues. Germline V gene sequence: CDR1 MNHEY, CDR2 SMNVEV (reference sequence). Germline trimming cut 5 bases from V and 8 bases from J; bases unmatched to any gene: 5.

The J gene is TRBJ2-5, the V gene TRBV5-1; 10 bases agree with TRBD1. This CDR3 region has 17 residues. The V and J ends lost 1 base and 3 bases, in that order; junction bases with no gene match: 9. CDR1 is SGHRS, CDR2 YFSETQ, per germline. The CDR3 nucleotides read TGCGCCAGCAGCTTGTGGGGGGGACAGGGGTCAGAAGAGACCCAGTACTTC. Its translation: CASSLWGGQGSEETQYF.

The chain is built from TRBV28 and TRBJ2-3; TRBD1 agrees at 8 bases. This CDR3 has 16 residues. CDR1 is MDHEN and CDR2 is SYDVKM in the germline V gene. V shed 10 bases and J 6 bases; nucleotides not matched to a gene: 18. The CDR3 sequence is CAIGGDRLGAQDTQYF. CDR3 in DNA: TGTGCCATCGGTGGGGACAGGTTGGGGGCCCAGGATACGCAGTATTTT.

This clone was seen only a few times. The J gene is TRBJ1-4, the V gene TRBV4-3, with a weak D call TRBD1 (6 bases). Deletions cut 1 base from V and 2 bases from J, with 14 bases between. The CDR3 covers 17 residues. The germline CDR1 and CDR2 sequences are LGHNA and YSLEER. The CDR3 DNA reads TGCGCCAGCAGCCAAGTTAGGAGAAGGGGGACTAATGAAAAACTGTTTTTT. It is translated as CASSQVRRRGTNEKLFF.

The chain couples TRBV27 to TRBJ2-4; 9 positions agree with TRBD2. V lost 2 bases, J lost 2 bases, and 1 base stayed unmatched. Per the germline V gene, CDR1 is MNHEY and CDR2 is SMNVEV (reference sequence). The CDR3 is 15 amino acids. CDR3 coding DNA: TGTGCCAGCAGTTTACTAGCGGGGACCAAAAACATTCAGTACTTC. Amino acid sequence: CASSLLAGTKNIQYF.

The CDR3: CASSQIFGGYTF. For the CDR3, the DNA is TGTGCCAGCAGCCAAATCTTCGGTGGCTACACCTTC. The J gene is TRBJ1-2, the V gene TRBV14; D gene uncertain. Trimming stripped 2 bases from V and 7 bases from J, with 8 bases between. Germline values: CDR1 SGHDN, CDR2 FVKESK. This CDR3 is 12 amino acids long.

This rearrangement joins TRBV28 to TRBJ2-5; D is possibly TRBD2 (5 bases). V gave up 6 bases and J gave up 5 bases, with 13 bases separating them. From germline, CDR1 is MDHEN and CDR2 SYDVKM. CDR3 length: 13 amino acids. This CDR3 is CASRDSGMETQYF. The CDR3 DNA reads TGTGCCAGCAGGGACTCGGGGATGGAGACCCAGTACTTC.

The CDR3 region has the DNA TGTGCCAGCAGTCTATTGACTGGACAGGGGTTAAGGACCGGGGAGCTGTTTTTT. This sequence encodes CASSLLTGQGLRTGELFF. The chain has TRBV27 and TRBJ2-2, with 9 positions matching TRBD1. With 5 bases clipped from V and 5 bases from J, the junction kept 15 bases outside the gene matches. Germline-derived CDR1 and CDR2 are MNHEY and SMNVEV (reference sequence). This CDR3 contains 18 residues.

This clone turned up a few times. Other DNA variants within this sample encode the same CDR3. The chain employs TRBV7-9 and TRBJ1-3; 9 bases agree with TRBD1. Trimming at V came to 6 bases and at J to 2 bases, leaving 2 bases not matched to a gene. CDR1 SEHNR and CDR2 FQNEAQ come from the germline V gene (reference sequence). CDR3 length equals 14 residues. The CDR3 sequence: CASSRTGAGNTIYF. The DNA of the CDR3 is TGTGCCAGCAGTAGGACAGGGGCTGGAAACACCATATATTTT. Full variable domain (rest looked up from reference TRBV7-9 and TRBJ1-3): DTGVSQNPRHKITKRGQNVTFRCDPISEHNRLYWYRQTLGQGPEFLTYFQNEAQLEKSRLLSDRFSAERPKGSFSTLEIQRTEQGDSAMYLCASSRTGAGNTIYFGEGSWLTVV.

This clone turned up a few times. The CDR3 bases are TGTGCCTGCGGGGGGCCGGAGACCCAGTACTTC. It specifies CACGGPETQYF. The chain carries TRBV30 and TRBJ2-5; a weak D match, TRBD2 (7 bases). CDR1 is GTSNPN and CDR2 is SVGIG in the germline V gene (reference sequence). Trimming removed 6 bases from V and 5 bases from J, with 10 bases in between. This CDR3 has 11 residues.

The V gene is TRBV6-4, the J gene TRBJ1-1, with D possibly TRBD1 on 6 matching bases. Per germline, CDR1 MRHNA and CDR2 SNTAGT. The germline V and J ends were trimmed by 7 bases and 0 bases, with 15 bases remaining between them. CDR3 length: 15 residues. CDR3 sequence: CASKKEQGLNTEAFF. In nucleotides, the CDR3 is TGTGCCAGCAAAAAAGAACAGGGCCTGAACACTGAAGCTTTCTTT.

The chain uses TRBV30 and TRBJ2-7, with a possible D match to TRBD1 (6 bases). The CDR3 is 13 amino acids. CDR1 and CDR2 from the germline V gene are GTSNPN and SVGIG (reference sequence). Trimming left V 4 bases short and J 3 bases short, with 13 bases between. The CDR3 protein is CAWTEGVDYEQYF. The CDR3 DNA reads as TGTGCCTGGACAGAGGGGGTTGACTACGAGCAGTACTTC.

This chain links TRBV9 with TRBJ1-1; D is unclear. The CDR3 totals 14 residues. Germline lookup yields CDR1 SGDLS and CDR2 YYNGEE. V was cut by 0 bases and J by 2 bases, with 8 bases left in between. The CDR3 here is CASSVDPDNTEAFF. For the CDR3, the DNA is TGTGCCAGCAGCGTAGACCCAGATAACACTGAAGCTTTCTTT.

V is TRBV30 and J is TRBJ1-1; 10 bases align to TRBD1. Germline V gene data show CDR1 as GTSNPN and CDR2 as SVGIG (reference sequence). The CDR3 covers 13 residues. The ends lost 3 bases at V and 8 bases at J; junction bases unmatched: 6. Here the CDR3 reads CAWRGTGVWEAFF. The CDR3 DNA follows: TGTGCCTGGAGAGGGACAGGGGTCTGGGAAGCTTTCTTT.

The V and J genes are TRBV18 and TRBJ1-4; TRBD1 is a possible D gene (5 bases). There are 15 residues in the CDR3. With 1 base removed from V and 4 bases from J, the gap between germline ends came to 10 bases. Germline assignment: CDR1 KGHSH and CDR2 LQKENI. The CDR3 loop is CASSPQGHGNEKLFF. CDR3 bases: TGTGCCAGCTCACCACAGGGGCATGGTAATGAAAAACTGTTTTTT.

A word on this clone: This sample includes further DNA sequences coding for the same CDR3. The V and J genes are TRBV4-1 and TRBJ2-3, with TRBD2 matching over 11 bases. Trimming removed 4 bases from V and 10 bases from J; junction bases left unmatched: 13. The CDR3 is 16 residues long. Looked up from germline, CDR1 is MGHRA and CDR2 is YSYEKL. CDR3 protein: CASSPFFSGRVGSQYF. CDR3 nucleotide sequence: TGCGCCAGCAGCCCCTTCTTTAGCGGGAGGGTGGGTTCGCAGTATTTT.

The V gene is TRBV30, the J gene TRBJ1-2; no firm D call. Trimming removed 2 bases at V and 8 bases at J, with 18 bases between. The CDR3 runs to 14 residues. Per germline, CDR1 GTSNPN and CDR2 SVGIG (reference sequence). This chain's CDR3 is CAWSRPTVTQGYTF. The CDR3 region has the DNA TGTGCCTGGAGTCGTCCAACCGTGACACAGGGCTACACCTTC.

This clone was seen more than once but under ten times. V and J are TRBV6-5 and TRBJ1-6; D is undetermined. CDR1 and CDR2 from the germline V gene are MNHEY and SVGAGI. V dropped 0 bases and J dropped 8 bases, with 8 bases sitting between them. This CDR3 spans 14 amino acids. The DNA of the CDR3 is TGTGCCAGCAGTTACTCGAACGGTGATTCACCCCTCCACTTT. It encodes CASSYSNGDSPLHF.

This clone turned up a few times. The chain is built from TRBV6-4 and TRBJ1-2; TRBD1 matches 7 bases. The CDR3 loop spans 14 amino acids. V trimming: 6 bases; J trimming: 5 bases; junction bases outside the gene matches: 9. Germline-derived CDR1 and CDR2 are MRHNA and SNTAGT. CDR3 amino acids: CASSANRGQYGYTF. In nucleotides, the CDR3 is TGTGCCAGCAGCGCCAACAGGGGACAGTATGGCTACACCTTC.

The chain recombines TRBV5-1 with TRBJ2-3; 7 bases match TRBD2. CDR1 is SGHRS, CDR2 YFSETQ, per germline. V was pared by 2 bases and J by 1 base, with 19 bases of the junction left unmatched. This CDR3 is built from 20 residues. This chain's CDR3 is CASSFPGGAEQHRGTDTQYF. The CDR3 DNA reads TGCGCCAGCAGCTTCCCGGGGGGTGCGGAACAGCACCGAGGCACAGATACGCAGTATTTT.

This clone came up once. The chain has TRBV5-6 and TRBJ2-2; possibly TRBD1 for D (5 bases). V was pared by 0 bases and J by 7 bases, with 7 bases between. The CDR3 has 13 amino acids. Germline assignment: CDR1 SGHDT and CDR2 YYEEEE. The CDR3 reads CASSLAGYGELFF. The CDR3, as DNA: TGTGCCAGCAGCTTGGCAGGGTACGGGGAGCTGTTTTTT.

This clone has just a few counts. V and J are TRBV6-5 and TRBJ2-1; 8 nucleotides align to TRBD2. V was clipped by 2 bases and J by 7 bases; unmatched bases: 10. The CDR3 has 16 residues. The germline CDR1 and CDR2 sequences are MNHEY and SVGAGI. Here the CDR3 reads CASSYEGGRTANEQFF. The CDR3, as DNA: TGTGCCAGCAGTTACGAGGGCGGGAGGACGGCGAATGAGCAGTTCTTC.